The rows below give T cell receptor beta chains drawn from one sample of a study of vaccination effects on CD4 cells after COVID-19. The assay was immunoSEQ multiplex PCR, and TCRdb's table has in-frame clones only and misses some. The sample lists 45,000 to 55,000 clones; around 74% were seen once. Their antigens are not known. This specimen was CD4+ T cells from PBMCs cultured without peptide, taken after COVID-19 vaccination. The receptor set was obtained from a human donor who had a prior SARS-CoV-2 infection. Each CDR3 is given without its conserved first and last residue. The order of the fields is V gene, J gene, clone size, CDR3 length, CDR3 protein. Not all rows give a size; the values are once, few, many and, for expanded clones, a class.

v_gene: TRBV2
j_gene: TRBJ1-3
abundance: -
len: 12
CDR3aa: ASTGDPTGNTIY

v_gene: TRBV12-5
j_gene: TRBJ2-3
abundance: few
len: 12
CDR3aa: ASGLGTSGDTQY

v_gene: TRBV13
j_gene: TRBJ2-3
abundance: -
len: 11
CDR3aa: ASSFLGSDTQY

v_gene: TRBV18
j_gene: TRBJ2-7
abundance: once
len: 11
CDR3aa: ASSRDPGYEQY

v_gene: TRBV7-3
j_gene: TRBJ2-3
abundance: once
len: 14
CDR3aa: ASSLGLAASTDTQY

v_gene: TRBV24-1
j_gene: TRBJ2-6
abundance: -
len: 16
CDR3aa: ATSDPGGLGSGANVLT

v_gene: TRBV7-9
j_gene: TRBJ1-2
abundance: -
len: 12
CDR3aa: ASSTPTENYGYT

v_gene: TRBV7-7
j_gene: TRBJ2-5
abundance: -
len: 11
CDR3aa: ACSRGIIETQY

v_gene: TRBV4-2
j_gene: TRBJ2-3
abundance: -
len: 14
CDR3aa: ASSQADRVATDTQY

v_gene: TRBV6-5
j_gene: TRBJ2-5
abundance: -
len: 11
CDR3aa: ASSKQPQETQY

v_gene: TRBV29-1
j_gene: TRBJ2-2
abundance: -
len: 9
CDR3aa: SGGGTGELF

v_gene: TRBV4-1
j_gene: TRBJ1-5
abundance: -
len: 14
CDR3aa: ASTIGPDREVQPQH

v_gene: TRBV11-2
j_gene: TRBJ2-7
abundance: -
len: 11
CDR3aa: ASSSGVFDEQY

v_gene: TRBV19
j_gene: TRBJ2-6
abundance: -
len: 14
CDR3aa: ASRQGINSGANVLT

v_gene: TRBV15
j_gene: TRBJ2-7
abundance: -
len: 16
CDR3aa: ATSREGGWWTENYEQY

v_gene: TRBV29-1
j_gene: TRBJ2-3
abundance: -
len: 10
CDR3aa: TGGVSTDTQY

v_gene: TRBV5-1
j_gene: TRBJ1-1
abundance: few
len: 14
CDR3aa: ASSLRQGYAGTEAF

v_gene: TRBV7-9
j_gene: TRBJ1-2
abundance: -
len: 12
CDR3aa: ASSLLSGVGGYT

v_gene: TRBV12-3/TRBV12-4
j_gene: TRBJ2-7
abundance: -
len: 11
CDR3aa: ASSPLNKYEQY

v_gene: TRBV12-3/TRBV12-4
j_gene: TRBJ1-2
abundance: -
len: 10
CDR3aa: ASSSQGYGYT

v_gene: TRBV2
j_gene: TRBJ2-7
abundance: -
len: 14
CDR3aa: ASSAERTGSVDEQY

v_gene: TRBV10-3
j_gene: TRBJ1-4
abundance: few
len: 9
CDR3aa: AISEGEKLF

v_gene: TRBV10-3
j_gene: TRBJ1-5
abundance: -
len: 14
CDR3aa: AISEWGQHSNQPQH

v_gene: TRBV19
j_gene: TRBJ1-4
abundance: -
len: 13
CDR3aa: ASSMDDSPNEKLF

v_gene: TRBV7-2
j_gene: TRBJ2-7
abundance: -
len: 13
CDR3aa: ASSFVFGSTYEQY

v_gene: TRBV7-3
j_gene: TRBJ2-1
abundance: -
len: 17
CDR3aa: ASSLFPPQLAGAYNEQF

v_gene: TRBV7-9
j_gene: TRBJ1-2
abundance: -
len: 14
CDR3aa: ASSETRTGGYYGYT

v_gene: TRBV2
j_gene: TRBJ1-5
abundance: -
len: 13
CDR3aa: ASTQRGLGNQPQH

v_gene: TRBV19
j_gene: TRBJ2-3
abundance: -
len: 13
CDR3aa: ASTLYGGSTDTQY

v_gene: TRBV7-3
j_gene: TRBJ2-3
abundance: -
len: 11
CDR3aa: ASRLGSTDTQY

v_gene: TRBV15
j_gene: TRBJ2-7
abundance: -
len: 13
CDR3aa: ATSQERTGFDEQY

v_gene: TRBV5-3
j_gene: TRBJ2-7
abundance: -
len: 14
CDR3aa: ARSFLSGRSTYEQY

v_gene: TRBV29-1
j_gene: TRBJ1-1
abundance: -
len: 10
CDR3aa: SVDSGGTEAF

v_gene: TRBV11-2
j_gene: TRBJ2-2
abundance: -
len: 13
CDR3aa: ASSPVTGGPGELF

v_gene: TRBV2
j_gene: TRBJ2-2
abundance: -
len: 13
CDR3aa: ASSEALRNTGELF

v_gene: TRBV11-3
j_gene: TRBJ2-5
abundance: once
len: 10
CDR3aa: ASSPQMETQY

v_gene: TRBV6-5
j_gene: TRBJ1-2
abundance: few
len: 11
CDR3aa: ASSPTDNYGYT

v_gene: TRBV7-8
j_gene: TRBJ2-1
abundance: -
len: 13
CDR3aa: ASSDPGQAANEQF

v_gene: TRBV2
j_gene: TRBJ2-3
abundance: few
len: 13
CDR3aa: ASSDSNGGTDTQY

v_gene: TRBV4-1
j_gene: TRBJ2-7
abundance: few
len: 14
CDR3aa: ASSQDGERRSYEQY

v_gene: TRBV7-2
j_gene: TRBJ1-1
abundance: -
len: 13
CDR3aa: ASSTYRVLNTEAF

v_gene: TRBV5-1
j_gene: TRBJ1-2
abundance: -
len: 12
CDR3aa: ASSVGQGTYGYT

v_gene: TRBV7-9
j_gene: TRBJ2-7
abundance: few
len: 11
CDR3aa: ASSFEGLDEQY

v_gene: TRBV7-9
j_gene: TRBJ1-2
abundance: -
len: 11
CDR3aa: ASSPRGHYGYT

v_gene: TRBV12-5
j_gene: TRBJ2-3
abundance: -
len: 14
CDR3aa: ASGLGTHLSTDTQY

v_gene: TRBV2
j_gene: TRBJ2-2
abundance: once
len: 17
CDR3aa: ASSEGSGRAGRDTGELF